This T cell receptor beta chain derives from a study of identical twins (dated by TCRdb to the mid-2010s). The study in broad terms: To test whether fetal clonotypes persist, this study deep-sequenced TCR alpha and beta repertoires from monozygotic twins, from unrelated adults of various ages, and from cord blood. To rule out contamination, replicate twin experiments were performed at different times with different library preparation protocols. Overall results and qualifications from the work: Fewer insertions were carried by abundant cord blood beta clonotypes, a similar but weaker trend appeared in young adult naive repertoires, and no such trend appeared in memory repertoires. In monozygotic twins, out-of-frame TCR alpha sharing was systematically underestimated by recombination models, although the models agreed with sharing between unrelated individuals. A weaker excess of twin sharing was found in beta out-of-frame sequences because the signal-to-noise ratio was lowered by fewer shared sequences. Because the same donors could not be followed over many years, the conclusions depended on cross-sectional statistical analysis. Invariant T cells such as MAIT and iNKT could partly confound zero-insertion analyses, although diverse VJ usage argued against such confounding for most clonotypes. Compared with coincidental sharing between unrelated individuals, out-of-frame TCR alpha sequences shared between twins had an excess of sequences with low generation probability.

Only healthy Caucasian donors were included. Three pairs of female monozygotic twins, all aged 18 to 29 years, made up the twin cohort. Miltenyi CD45RO+ enrichment and human naive T-cell isolation kits were used to isolate memory (CD45RO+) and naive T cells from PBMC. The V end loses 8 bases and the J end loses 5 bases, and a stretch of 16 bases separates them. The CDR3 holds 14 amino acids from the cysteine to the phenylalanine. The sequence is cut down to CDR3 DNA, 42 bases in frame from base 1. The protocol used for the library was 5' RACE. Sequencing instrument: Illumina HiSeq 2000. A universal primer binding site was introduced by template switching, and a unique molecular identifier was present in the final cDNA, enabling accurate counting of TCR cDNA molecules. Specific primers in the conserved constant-segment region were used to synthesize first-strand cDNA for the TCR alpha and beta chains. To control for contamination, every cDNA library carried two barcodes: a SMART-Mk sample barcode plus Illumina barcodes. TruSeq adapter sequences along with Illumina sample barcodes were introduced in two successive PCR steps. TCR alpha and beta cDNA libraries were sequenced on the Illumina HiSeq platform with custom primers. In the source study's methods: Raw reads were processed with MiGEC to extract unique molecular identifiers, and MiXCR was used to determine CDR3 positions. For each individual, recombination models were inferred using an EM algorithm with the repgenHMM and IGoR tools. Shared clonotypes were analyzed with the tcR package in R, and sharing was normalized by the product of cloneset sizes. Out-of-frame nonproductive sequences were analyzed to study raw recombination free of thymic and clonal selection effects. Through fastp at Q25 and MiXCR, TCRdb rebuilt clones from the public reads, retaining in-frame beta chains. All rows with the same CDR3 protein become a single entry with the most common DNA and genes. The V and J calls follow TCRdb's processing rather than the paper's. Recorded for this sample are roughly 240,000 distinct CDR3 sequences; approximately 7% of them occurred a single time. Roughly 3.4% of the sample rests with the top ten.

About this clonotype: Its antigen remains unidentified. No clone much larger than this one lies a single base away; base qualities are absent.

In addition, the sample was reused for a study of yellow fever vaccine responses in identical twins. That second publication adds: The authors reported that the T cell response to vaccination in identical twins appeared partly convergent and partly personalized. Focusing on identical twins, the study followed the T cell clones that responded to the vaccine, and did so with precision.

The sequencing input was memory (CD45RO+) T cells sorted from blood. Interpreted using the paper, the cell subset or site label stands for: CD45RO+ enriched T cells. The receptor was isolated from a woman between 18 and 29 years old in good health. The chain uses TRBV23-1 and TRBJ2-1; the D call is possibly TRBD1 or TRBD2, each sharing 5 bases. TRBV23-1 is flagged as an ORF with uncertain function. The CDR3 protein sequence reads: CASPSRDADNEQFF. At the DNA level, the sequence is TGCGCCAGCCCTAGCCGGGACGCCGACAATGAGCAGTTCTTC.